This T cell receptor (beta chain) is from a study of blood T cells in healthy people across ages. General study points: The fall in TCR beta diversity per million T cells was roughly linear with age. Relative to aged donors, long-lived donors carried more naive CD4+ cells and displayed higher diversity.

It was with a sample-barcoded 5' primer and a J-beta primer mix that a second PCR of about 7 to 12 cycles was run. TCRdb recomputed calls from the 5' RACE reads with MiXCR, one row per CDR3 protein. The repertoire holds around 990,000 distinct CDR3 sequences, with about two fifths as singletons. Researchers report isolating at least 6 million PBMCs per sample. The table lists this clonotype with many counts. Its antigen is unknown. Per the germline V gene, CDR1 is DFQATT and CDR2 is SNEGSKA (reference sequence). The trim removed 3 bases at V and 1 base at J, leaving 0 bases unmatched. The CDR3 length is 13 residues.

The sequenced sample was blood. The clonotype originates from a man aged 18 to 29 in good health. The chain carries TRBV20-1 and TRBJ2-3; 8 nucleotides line up with TRBD2. The CDR3 spells CSARTSGTDTQYF. The DNA of the CDR3 is TGCAGTGCTAGGACTAGCGGCACAGATACGCAGTATTTT.